Below are 25 T cell receptor beta chains sequenced from a single sample in a study of blood T cell repertoires in COVID-19. Libraries were prepared by immunoSEQ multiplex PCR; TCRdb keeps only in-frame clonotypes and omits some of them. The sample contains approximately 470,000 clones, approximately 90% of which appear only once. Sequenced material: PBMCs or T cells enriched from blood (not recorded which). The receptors were gathered from a woman between 18 and 30 years old who had recovered from COVID-19.

The V call is TRBV7-2, the J call TRBJ2-3; 9 bases align to TRBD2. The CDR3 covers 15 residues. V lost 5 bases and J lost 6; bases outside the gene matches: 9. Germline V gene sequence: CDR1 SGHTA, CDR2 FQGNSA. CDR3: CASSVSGGIRDTQYF. The CDR3, as DNA: TGTGCCAGCAGCGTTAGCGGGGGCATTCGTGATACGCAGTATTTT.

This chain connects TRBV19 to TRBJ1-2, with 9 bases aligning to TRBD1. The germline V gene has CDR1 LNHDA and CDR2 SQIVND (reference sequence). The CDR3 extends over 13 amino acids. Trimming cost V 5 bases and J 8 bases; bases outside gene matches: 6. The CDR3 loop is CASSFGQGIGYTF. CDR3 coding DNA: TGTGCCAGTAGTTTCGGACAGGGGATAGGCTACACCTTC. The full variable domain, in which reference TRBV19 and TRBJ1-2 provide the parts outside the CDR3, is DGGITQSPKYLFRKEGQNVTLSCEQNLNHDAMYWYRQDPGQGLRLIYYSQIVNDFQKGDIAEGYSVSREKKESFPLTVTSAQKNPTAFYLCASSFGQGIGYTFGSGTRLTVV.

This clone was picked up one time. The V gene is TRBV18, the J gene TRBJ2-1, with a tentative D call TRBD2 (6 bases). V lost 6 bases and J lost 10, with 13 bases in between. The CDR3 runs to 12 residues. CDR1 and CDR2 (germline): KGHSH, LQKENI. In nucleotides, the CDR3 is TGTGCCAGCTCTCAACTTCGGGGGGAGCAGTTCTTC. Its translation: CASSQLRGEQFF.

J is TRBJ1-3 and V is TRBV2; 11 bases agree with TRBD1. Germline V lookup: CDR1 SNHLY, CDR2 FYNNEI. With V trimmed by 0 bases and J by 5 bases, 6 bases remained unmatched. The CDR3 contains 17 residues. The CDR3 is CASSEALGDRGRNTIYF. CDR3 in DNA: TGTGCCAGCAGTGAAGCGCTCGGGGACAGGGGGAGAAACACCATATATTTT. The full variable domain, in which reference TRBV2 and TRBJ1-3 provide the parts outside the CDR3, is EPEVTQTPSHQVTQMGQEVILRCVPISNHLYFYWYRQILGQKVEFLVSFYNNEISEKSEIFDDQFSVERPDGSNFTLKIRSTKLEDSAMYFCASSEALGDRGRNTIYFGEGSWLTVV.

The rearrangement uses TRBV5-4 and TRBJ2-2; TRBD2 agrees at 7 bases. This CDR3 region has 16 residues. The germline V gene encodes CDR1 SGHNT and CDR2 YYREEE (reference sequence). J lost 5 bases, V lost 6 bases, and 13 bases had no gene match. The CDR3 protein is CASTVDLRGGTGELFF. CDR3 nucleotide sequence: TGTGCCAGCACCGTGGACCTACGGGGAGGGACCGGGGAGCTGTTTTTT.

The V and J genes are TRBV28 and TRBJ1-2, with a weak D call TRBD1 (5 bases). CDR3 length: 14 residues. CDR1 and CDR2 from the germline V gene are MDHEN and SYDVKM. Trimming removed 3 bases at V and 4 bases at J, with 12 bases between. CDR3 bases: TGTGCCAGCAGTTTTCAGGGCAGTAGCTATGGCTACACCTTC. This translates into CASSFQGSSYGYTF.

The J gene is TRBJ1-6, the V gene TRBV9; D may be TRBD1 (6 bases). Germline V CDR1 and CDR2: SGDLS, YYNGEE. The CDR3 sequence is 16 residues long. Trimming left V 2 bases short and J 9 bases short, with 18 bases between. DNA of the CDR3: TGTGCCAGCAGCGTCGGGGAGACCCAGGGGAGTTCACCCCTCCACTTT. Protein sequence: CASSVGETQGSSPLHF.

CDR3 sequence: CASSIDKADRYNEQFF. CDR3 nucleotides: TGTGCCAGTAGTATAGATAAGGCTGACAGATACAATGAGCAGTTCTTC. This chain links TRBV19 with TRBJ2-1; D perhaps matches TRBD1 (5 bases). The CDR3 extends over 16 amino acids. Germline V CDR1 and CDR2: LNHDA, SQIVND (reference sequence). V lost 0 bases to trimming and J lost 4 bases, with 13 bases between them.

The chain recombines TRBV12-3 or TRBV12-4 with TRBJ1-2; D is undetermined. V lost 4 bases and J 7 bases, leaving 13 bases between the germline ends. CDR3 length: 13 amino acids. The CDR3 DNA reads as TGTGCCAGCAGTTGGGGAGGTGTCGGTGGCTACACCTTC. It translates to CASSWGGVGGYTF.

A few counts support this clone. The chain recombines TRBV5-6 with TRBJ1-1; TRBD1 is a possible D gene (6 bases). CDR3 size: 15 residues. Germline V gene sequence: CDR1 SGHDT, CDR2 YYEEEE. Trimming pared 7 bases from V and 1 base from J, leaving 17 bases between. The CDR3 sequence is CASYILGQTNTEAFF. CDR3 DNA sequence: TGTGCCAGCTATATACTTGGACAGACGAACACTGAAGCTTTCTTT.

This clone was recorded only once. V gene TRBV5-4 combines with J gene TRBJ1-2; 7 bases map to TRBD1. CDR1 SGHNT and CDR2 YYREEE come from the germline V gene (reference sequence). There are 14 residues in the CDR3. The ends lost 5 bases at V and 6 bases at J; junction bases unmatched: 10. The CDR3 sequence: CASRKTGLGDGYTF. CDR3 bases: TGTGCCAGCAGAAAGACAGGGCTTGGCGATGGCTACACCTTC.

V is TRBV25-1 and J is TRBJ1-5; 8 bases are a match to TRBD1. V dropped 5 bases and J dropped 0; count of bases not matched to a gene: 9. The CDR3 runs to 17 residues. The germline V gene has CDR1 MGHDK and CDR2 SYGVNS. The CDR3 region is CASSFFSGTGSNQPQHF. The CDR3 bases are TGTGCCAGCAGTTTTTTCTCCGGGACAGGTAGCAATCAGCCCCAGCATTTT. Full variable domain (rest looked up from reference TRBV25-1 and TRBJ1-5): EADIYQTPRYLVIGTGKKITLECSQTMGHDKMYWYQQDPGMELHLIHYSYGVNSTEKGDLSSESTVSRIRTEHFPLTLESARPSHTSQYLCASSFFSGTGSNQPQHFGDGTRLSIL.

V is TRBV9 and J is TRBJ2-5; 12 bases align to TRBD2. Germline CDR1 and CDR2: SGDLS and YYNGEE. V was clipped by 3 bases and J by 2 bases; unmatched bases: 5. This CDR3 spans 16 amino acids. The CDR3 DNA reads as TGTGCCAGCAGCGCCTCGACTAGCGGGGGTCAAGAGACCCAGTACTTC. It specifies CASSASTSGGQETQYF.

This chain connects TRBV12-3 or TRBV12-4 to TRBJ1-1; D unclear. Trimming pared 5 bases from V and 5 bases from J, leaving 12 bases between. The CDR3 has 13 amino acids. Written as DNA, the CDR3 is TGTGCCAGCAGTCTACGAAGGGAGACTGAAGCTTTCTTT. Its protein is CASSLRRETEAFF.

This chain links TRBV10-3 with TRBJ2-1; 10 bases are shared with TRBD2. Germline CDR1 ENHRY, CDR2 SYGVKD. J gave up 3 bases and V 4 bases, and 3 bases lay outside the gene matches. The CDR3 loop spans 15 amino acids. The CDR3 DNA reads as TGTGCCATCAGTGCTACTAGCGGGGACTACAATGAGCAGTTCTTC. It translates to CAISATSGDYNEQFF.

The V call is TRBV25-1, the J call TRBJ1-2; D gene uncertain. CDR3 length: 13 amino acids. The germline V and J ends were trimmed by 2 bases and 4 bases, with 8 bases remaining between them. The germline V gene has CDR1 MGHDK and CDR2 SYGVNS. In nucleotides, the CDR3 is TGTGCCAGCAGTGAAGGAGTCCTCTATGGCTACACCTTC. Translation gives CASSEGVLYGYTF.

The genes are TRBV12-5 and TRBJ1-2; D remains ambiguous. Deletions cut 0 bases from V and 5 bases from J, with 13 bases between. The CDR3 has 15 amino acids. Germline V gene lookup returns CDR1 LGHNT and CDR2 FRNRAP. In nucleotides, the CDR3 is TGTGCTAGTGGTTTGGTAAACGCGGGTTTTTATGGCTACACCTTC. Translated: CASGLVNAGFYGYTF.

The chain has TRBV3-1 (or the pseudogene TRBV3-2) and TRBJ2-1; D not resolved. V shed 4 bases and J shed 10 bases, with 8 bases lying between them. The germline CDR1 and CDR2 sequences are LGHDT and YNNKEL (reference sequence). This CDR3 has 11 amino acids. The CDR3 protein is CASSRLVEQFF. DNA for the CDR3: TGTGCCAGCAGCCGTTTAGTGGAGCAGTTCTTC.

The V call is TRBV18, the J call TRBJ1-5; D not certain. CDR3 length: 13 amino acids. Trimming removed 2 bases from V and 7 bases from J, with 9 bases in between. CDR1 is KGHSH and CDR2 is LQKENI in the germline V gene. The CDR3 spells CASSPENVQPQHF. The CDR3 coding sequence is TGTGCCAGCTCACCAGAGAACGTGCAGCCCCAGCATTTT.

V is TRBV5-6 and J is TRBJ1-2; 10 bases map to TRBD1. This CDR3 has 14 residues. V dropped 3 bases and J dropped 8; count of bases not matched to a gene: 7. Germline V gene lookup returns CDR1 SGHDT and CDR2 YYEEEE. In DNA, the CDR3 is TGTGCCAGCAGCTCCGACAGGGGGCTCGGGGGCTACACCTTC. Protein sequence: CASSSDRGLGGYTF.

This rearrangement joins TRBV6-5 to TRBJ1-6; D perhaps matches TRBD1 (5 bases). CDR1 is MNHEY, CDR2 SVGAGI, per germline. The CDR3 is 15 residues long. Trimming shortened V by 4 bases and J by 10 bases, and 17 bases separated the two germline ends. The CDR3 nucleotides are TGTGCCAGCAGTTTTAAGGGCAGGGAAAGCTCACCCCTCCACTTT. The encoded protein is CASSFKGRESSPLHF.

V usage is TRBV7-7 and J usage is TRBJ2-2, with TRBD2 matching over 10 bases. The V and J ends lost 5 bases and 2 bases, in that order; junction bases with no gene match: 5. Germline CDR1 is SSHAT and CDR2 is FNYEAQ (reference sequence). The length of the CDR3 is 16 residues. The CDR3: CASSHGLAANTGELFF. The CDR3 nucleotides read TGTGCCAGCAGCCATGGACTAGCGGCTAACACCGGGGAGCTGTTTTTT.

The rearrangement joins TRBV19 to TRBJ1-5; 7 bases fit TRBD1. The CDR3 totals 18 residues. Germline V gives CDR1 LNHDA, CDR2 SQIVND (reference sequence). Trimming took 5 bases from V and 0 from J; bases not matched to a gene: 13. The DNA of the CDR3 is TGTGCCAGTAGTGCAAACCTCGGGGACAGATATAGCAATCAGCCCCAGCATTTT. Protein sequence: CASSANLGDRYSNQPQHF.

The CDR3 coding sequence is TGTGCCAGCGGGACAGGGGGCGGGGGGGCTAATGAAAAACTGTTTTTT. Protein product: CASGTGGGGANEKLFF. This rearrangement joins TRBV5-4 to TRBJ1-4, with 12 bases aligning to TRBD1. The CDR3 extends over 16 amino acids. J lost 3 bases, V lost 7 bases, and 7 bases had no gene match. Germline loops: CDR1 SGHNT, CDR2 YYREEE (reference sequence).

This clone is a singleton in its sample. J is TRBJ2-5 and V is TRBV5-4, with D perhaps matching TRBD1 (7 bases). CDR1 is SGHNT and CDR2 is YYREEE in the germline V gene (reference sequence). This CDR3 has 16 residues. Trimming took 4 bases from V and 3 from J, leaving 19 bases between them. Here the CDR3 reads CASSPGGQGGEETQYF. As DNA, the CDR3 is TGTGCCAGCAGCCCTGGTGGGCAGGGGGGTGAAGAGACCCAGTACTTC.